This T cell receptor beta chain was observed in a study of shared clonotypes between healthy human individuals. In the study overall: The study used three CD4 naive, three CD4 memory, two CD8 naive and one CD8 memory plate per donor. Study findings and constraints: Measured sharing among donors was expected to vary with sequencing depth. The sampled material consisted only of blood, and tissue repertoires are likely to differ. Clonotypes that were shared across a handful of donors made up approximately 5.1% of naive CD4 clonotypes.

Using immunoSEQ multiplex PCR, the repertoire was profiled, and TCRdb retains in-frame clones only, with some absent. The sample contains 550,000 to 750,000 clones, approximately 90% of which appear only once. Concerning this clone: Its target is not known.

CDR3 length equals 15 residues. The germline V gene has CDR1 SGHAT and CDR2 FQNNGV. The V gene end was trimmed by 5 bases and the J gene end by 5 bases; junction bases not matched to a gene: 9. CD45RO-negative CD8 cells positively selected for CCR7 made up the naive population, which excluded terminally differentiated effector memory CD45RA+ cells. The rearrangement joins TRBV11-2 to TRBJ2-3; 8 bases align to TRBD2. Sequencing input: naive CD8+ T cells sorted from blood. This TCR came from a man between 25 and 39 years old in good health. In DNA, the CDR3 is TGTGCCAGCAGCCCCTCGGGAGGGTCTCTAGATACGCAGTATTTT. Translation: CASSPSGGSLDTQYF.